What follows are 21 T cell receptor beta chains derived from one specimen sequenced in a study of cytomegalovirus exposure and HLA in healthy donors. 13 Jbeta primers and 60 Vbeta primers were used for the PCR. The protocol was immunoSEQ multiplex PCR, while the TCRdb copy is restricted to in-frame clones and leaves out a portion. The sample has more than 110,000 clones, around 80% seen once. Sequencing used PBMCs. The receptors derive from a woman in her fifties or sixties in good health and CMV-seropositive.

This chain connects TRBV6-1 to TRBJ1-1, with 7 bases identical to TRBD1. The germline V gene has CDR1 MNHNS and CDR2 SASEGT. V lost 8 bases and J lost 2; bases outside the gene matches: 8. This CDR3 comprises 14 residues. The CDR3: CASHSGTANTEAFF. In DNA form, the CDR3 reads TGTGCCAGCCATAGCGGGACAGCTAACACTGAAGCTTTCTTT.

The chain is built from TRBV13 and TRBJ2-1, with 8 bases aligning to TRBD1. The CDR3 is 15 amino acids. In germline, CDR1 is PRHDT, CDR2 FYEKMQ (reference sequence). V lost 3 bases to trimming and J lost 8 bases; unmatched junction nucleotides: 9. The CDR3 DNA is TGTGCCAGCAGCTTTGGCCACAGGGGGTTCTATGAGCAGTTCTTC. It yields the protein CASSFGHRGFYEQFF.

The chain uses TRBV11-3 and TRBJ1-6; the match to TRBD1 covers 7 bases. V lost 5 bases and J lost 5; bases outside the gene matches: 6. CDR1 is SGHNT and CDR2 is YENEEA in the germline V gene. The CDR3 is 15 amino acids. The CDR3 protein is CASSRQGDHNSPLHF. CDR3 bases: TGTGCCAGCAGCCGCCAGGGGGACCATAATTCACCCCTCCACTTT.

The chain links TRBV7-2 to TRBJ2-1; TRBD2 is a possible D gene (5 bases). Germline V gene lookup returns CDR1 SGHTA and CDR2 FQGNSA. The germline V and J ends were trimmed by 7 bases and 8 bases, with 12 bases remaining between them. The length of the CDR3 is 12 residues. Written as DNA, the CDR3 is TGTGCCAGCACCCTAGGACTCGATGAGCAGTTCTTC. Residues: CASTLGLDEQFF.

The CDR3 sequence: CASSLSKGNSGANVLTF. In DNA, the CDR3 is TGCGCCAGCAGCTTAAGCAAGGGGAACTCTGGGGCCAACGTCCTGACTTTC. The gene calls are TRBV5-1 and TRBJ2-6, with TRBD1 as a possible D gene (5 bases). The CDR3 is made up of 17 amino acids. Looked up from germline, CDR1 is SGHRS and CDR2 is YFSETQ. V was trimmed by 2 bases and J by 0 bases, leaving 12 bases between them.

This chain connects TRBV4-1 to TRBJ1-2; a weak D match, TRBD1 (6 bases). Between the trimmed V and J ends, which lost 1 base and 1 base, there was a span of 13 bases. CDR1 and CDR2 from the germline V gene are MGHRA and YSYEKL. The CDR3 consists of 16 residues. The CDR3 loop is CASSQGRGSLNYGYTF. The CDR3 coding sequence is TGCGCCAGCAGCCAAGGCAGGGGCTCCCTTAACTATGGCTACACCTTC.

This clone was observed a handful of times. V gene TRBV4-3 combines with J gene TRBJ2-2, with 7 bases that match TRBD2. This CDR3 spans 15 amino acids. The germline gives CDR1 LGHNA, CDR2 YSLEER. V lost 4 bases and J lost 5; bases outside the gene matches: 7. The CDR3 spells CASSLASGGTGELFF. The CDR3 DNA reads as TGCGCCAGCAGCCTGGCATCGGGGGGAACCGGGGAGCTGTTTTTT.

This clone showed up just once. The genes are TRBV30 and TRBJ1-2, with no clear D. V lost 4 bases and J lost 0, with 3 bases in between. This CDR3 has 11 amino acids. Per the germline V gene, CDR1 is GTSNPN and CDR2 is SVGIG (reference sequence). DNA of the CDR3: TGTGCCTGGACCGCTAACTATGGCTACACCTTC. Translating it yields CAWTANYGYTF.

The CDR3 DNA is TGTGCCAGCAGCTCGGTCGGGACAGCCAAGTACGAGCAGTACTTC. The encoded protein is CASSSVGTAKYEQYF. The gene calls are TRBV5-4 and TRBJ2-7, with 7 bases matching TRBD1. From germline, CDR1 is SGHNT and CDR2 YYREEE (reference sequence). The CDR3 consists of 15 residues. The V gene end was trimmed by 3 bases and the J gene end by 4 bases; junction bases not matched to a gene: 10.

The chain carries TRBV9 and TRBJ2-1; 7 nucleotides line up with TRBD2. The ends lost 0 bases at V and 7 bases at J; junction bases unmatched: 1. The length of the CDR3 is 13 residues. Germline assignment: CDR1 SGDLS and CDR2 YYNGEE. The CDR3 spells CASSVGGGNEQFF. The DNA for the CDR3 is TGTGCCAGCAGCGTAGGGGGGGGGAATGAGCAGTTCTTC.

CDR3 in amino acids: CASSSDRWRETQYF. Written as DNA, the CDR3 is TGTGCCAGCAGTTCGGACAGGTGGCGGGAGACCCAGTACTTC. The V call is TRBV27, the J call TRBJ2-5; 7 positions agree with TRBD1. Losses at the gene ends were 4 bases for V and 5 bases for J; bases not matched to a gene: 7. Germline CDR1 MNHEY, CDR2 SMNVEV (reference sequence). The CDR3 extends over 14 amino acids.

The chain joins TRBV10-3 to TRBJ1-6, with TRBD1 matching 10 bases. The V and J ends lost 4 bases and 10 bases, in that order; junction bases with no gene match: 4. CDR1 and CDR2 (germline): ENHRY, SYGVKD. The CDR3 is made up of 14 amino acids. The CDR3 is CAISAGTGDSPLHF. CDR3 sequence (DNA): TGTGCCATCAGTGCCGGGACAGGGGACTCACCCCTCCACTTT.

The V gene is TRBV10-3, the J gene TRBJ2-7; D perhaps matches TRBD2 (7 bases). V lost 6 bases and J lost 5, with 17 bases in between. Germline V gene sequence: CDR1 ENHRY, CDR2 SYGVKD. The CDR3 is 14 residues long. CDR3 nucleotides: TGTGCCATCAGCTCCGGGGAGGGGGACCACGAGCAGTACTTC. Protein sequence: CAISSGEGDHEQYF.

This clone was detected only once. This chain joins TRBV5-6 and TRBJ1-1; maybe TRBD1 (5 bases). The CDR3 sequence is 13 residues long. V shed 0 bases and J shed 5 bases, with 8 bases lying between them. Germline V gives CDR1 SGHDT, CDR2 YYEEEE. CDR3 DNA: TGTGCCAGCAGCTTGGTGGGGACTACTGAAGCTTTCTTT. It translates to CASSLVGTTEAFF.

The chain combines TRBV2 with TRBJ1-6; no clear D gene. Germline CDR1 is SNHLY and CDR2 is FYNNEI. Trimming took 4 bases from V and 0 from J, leaving 10 bases between them. The CDR3 runs 16 residues. CDR3 DNA sequence: TGTGCCAGCAGTGTGCGGCGAATCTCCTATAATTCACCCCTCCACTTT. The encoded protein is CASSVRRISYNSPLHF.

This clone has just one count. The chain is built from TRBV5-4 and TRBJ2-5; 11 positions match TRBD2. Germline CDR1 SGHNT, CDR2 YYREEE (reference sequence). This CDR3 contains 19 residues. V lost 4 bases, J lost 1 base, and 15 bases stayed unmatched. CDR3 loop: CASSAGVAGGRPLQETQYF. The CDR3 DNA sequence: TGTGCCAGCAGCGCGGGGGTAGCGGGGGGGCGACCCCTCCAAGAGACCCAGTACTTC.

The chain has TRBV6-5 and TRBJ2-2; D unresolved. The CDR3 spans 11 residues. Looked up from germline, CDR1 is MNHEY and CDR2 is SVGAGI. Trimming stripped 6 bases from V and 8 bases from J, with 7 bases between. The DNA of the CDR3 is TGTGCCAGCAGCAACGGGGGGGAGCTGTTTTTT. It yields the protein CASSNGGELFF.

The chain employs TRBV10-3 and TRBJ2-5, with 7 bases fitting TRBD1. V gave up 6 bases and J gave up 3 bases; unmatched junction bases: 7. This CDR3 contains 14 residues. Germline CDR1 reads ENHRY; CDR2 reads SYGVKD. This CDR3 reads CAISEWTGKETQYF. CDR3 DNA sequence: TGTGCCATCAGCGAATGGACAGGCAAAGAGACCCAGTACTTC.

This clone was counted a few times. The gene calls are TRBV18 and TRBJ1-1; D is uncertain. The length of the CDR3 is 13 residues. Germline CDR1 is KGHSH and CDR2 is LQKENI. The V end was cut by 1 base, the J end by 3 bases, with 6 bases between. Written as DNA, the CDR3 is TGTGCCAGCTCACCACAACAAGACACTGAAGCTTTCTTT. As protein: CASSPQQDTEAFF.

V is TRBV2 and J is TRBJ2-3, with TRBD2 matching 8 bases. Trimming took 9 bases from V and 2 from J; bases not matched to a gene: 7. CDR3 length: 14 residues. The germline V gene encodes CDR1 SNHLY and CDR2 FYNNEI. The CDR3 DNA follows: TGTGCCAGTGACGAGCGGGGGAACACAGATACGCAGTATTTT. This sequence encodes CASDERGNTDTQYF.

The J gene is TRBJ1-3, the V gene TRBV9; no reliable D call. V dropped 4 bases and J dropped 2 bases, with 10 bases sitting between them. This CDR3 contains 14 residues. The germline V gene has CDR1 SGDLS and CDR2 YYNGEE. The CDR3 nucleotides read TGTGCCAGCAGCAGGCGGGCTACTGGAAACACCATATATTTT. It yields the protein CASSRRATGNTIYF.